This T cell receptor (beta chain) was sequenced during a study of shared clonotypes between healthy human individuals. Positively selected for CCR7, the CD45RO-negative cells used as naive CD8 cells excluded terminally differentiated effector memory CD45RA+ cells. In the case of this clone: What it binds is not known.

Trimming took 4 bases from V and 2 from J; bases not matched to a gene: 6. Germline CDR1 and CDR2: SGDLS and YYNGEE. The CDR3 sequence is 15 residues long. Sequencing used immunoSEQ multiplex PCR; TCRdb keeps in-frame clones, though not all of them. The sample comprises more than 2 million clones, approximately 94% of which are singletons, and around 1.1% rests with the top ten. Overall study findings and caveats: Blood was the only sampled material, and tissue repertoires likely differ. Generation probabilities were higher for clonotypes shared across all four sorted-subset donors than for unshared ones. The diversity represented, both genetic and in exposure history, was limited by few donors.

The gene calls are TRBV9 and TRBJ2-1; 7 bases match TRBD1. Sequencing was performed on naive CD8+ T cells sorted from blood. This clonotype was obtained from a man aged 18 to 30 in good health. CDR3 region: CASSSSGTAYNEQFF. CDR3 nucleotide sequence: TGTGCCAGCAGCTCCTCCGGGACAGCCTACAATGAGCAGTTCTTC.